Given below is one T cell receptor beta chain in context. The sample is drawn from a study of blood T cell repertoires in COVID-19. Libraries were prepared by immunoSEQ multiplex PCR; TCRdb keeps only in-frame clonotypes and omits some of them. The data hold about 270,000 clones, with approximately 92% observed a single time. The sequence was obtained from a young woman who had recovered from COVID-19. Specimen: PBMCs or T cells enriched from blood (not recorded which).

The CDR3 DNA sequence: TGTGCCAGCAGCATTGCGTTAGCCTACCCCCCCGAGCAGTACTTC. It specifies CASSIALAYPPEQYF. The chain is built from TRBV28 and TRBJ2-7; D ambiguous. The CDR3 consists of 15 residues. The V gene's germline CDR1 is MDHEN and CDR2 SYDVKM. Trimming left V 6 bases short and J 6 bases short, with 21 bases between.